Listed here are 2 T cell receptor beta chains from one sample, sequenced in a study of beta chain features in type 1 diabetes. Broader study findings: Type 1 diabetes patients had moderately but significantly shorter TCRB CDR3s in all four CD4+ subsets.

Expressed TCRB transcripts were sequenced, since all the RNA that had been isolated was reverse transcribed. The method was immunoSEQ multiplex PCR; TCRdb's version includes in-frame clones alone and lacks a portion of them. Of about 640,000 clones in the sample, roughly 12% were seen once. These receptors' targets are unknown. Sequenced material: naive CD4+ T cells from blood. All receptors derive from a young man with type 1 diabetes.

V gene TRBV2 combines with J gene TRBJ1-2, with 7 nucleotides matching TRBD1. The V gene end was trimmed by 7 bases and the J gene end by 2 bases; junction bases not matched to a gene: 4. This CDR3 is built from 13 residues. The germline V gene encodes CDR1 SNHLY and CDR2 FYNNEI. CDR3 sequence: CASNLQGNYGYTF. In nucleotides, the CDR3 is TGTGCCAGCAACTTACAGGGGAACTATGGCTACACCTTC.

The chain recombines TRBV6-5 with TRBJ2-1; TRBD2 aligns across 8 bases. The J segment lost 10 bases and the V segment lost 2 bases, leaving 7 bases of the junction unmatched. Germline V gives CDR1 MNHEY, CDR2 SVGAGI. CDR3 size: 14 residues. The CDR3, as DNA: TGTGCCAGCAGTTACGGGGCAGCGGGGGAGGAGCAGTTCTTC. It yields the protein CASSYGAAGEEQFF.